Listed below are T cell receptor beta chains from one sample, sequenced in a study of T cell clones after liver transplantation. Profiling relied on immunoSEQ multiplex PCR, and the TCRdb table lists in-frame clones only, not all of them. The table lists 25,000 to 40,000 clones, around 94% of them singletons. The sample was CD8+ T cells from blood, taken 12 months after liver transplant. Every receptor here comes from a human patient who received a liver transplant. Some T cells may have originated in the graft donor. CDR3s include the opening cysteine and the closing phenylalanine or tryptophan. A D gene is named only where the DNA matches it firmly. The listing skips clone size in some rows; elsewhere it reads once, few, many or a size class.

CDR3 protein: CASSSGRAGYEQYF
CDR3 DNA: TGCGCCAGCAGTAGCGGGAGGGCCGGATACGAGCAGTACTTC
J gene: TRBJ2-7
V gene: TRBV5-1
D gene: TRBD2
clone size: NA

CDR3 protein: CASSYETSGSNEQFF
CDR3 DNA: TGTGCCAGCAGTTACGAGACTAGCGGGAGCAATGAGCAGTTCTTC
J gene: TRBJ2-1
V gene: TRBV6-5
D gene: TRBD2
clone size: once

CDR3 protein: CASSLWTGRNTGELFF
CDR3 DNA: TGTGCCAGCAGTCTCTGGACAGGGCGGAACACCGGGGAGCTGTTTTTT
J gene: TRBJ2-2
V gene: TRBV27
D gene: TRBD1
clone size: NA

CDR3 protein: CASSLTGGIQDTQYF
CDR3 DNA: TGTGCCAGCAGTTTGACAGGGGGCATTCAAGATACGCAGTATTTT
J gene: TRBJ2-3
V gene: TRBV6-5
D gene: TRBD1
clone size: NA

CDR3 protein: CASSSTSGKEREQETQYF
CDR3 DNA: TGTGCCAGCAGCTCCACTTCGGGGAAGGAGCGGGAGCAAGAGACCCAGTACTTC
J gene: TRBJ2-5
V gene: TRBV7-9
D gene: TRBD2
clone size: NA

CDR3 protein: CASSAGGSGWNEQFF
CDR3 DNA: TGTGCCAGCAGTGCCGGAGGTAGCGGGTGGAATGAGCAGTTCTTC
J gene: TRBJ2-1
V gene: TRBV25-1
D gene: TRBD2
clone size: NA

CDR3 protein: CASSAIDRGGPYEQYF
CDR3 DNA: TGTGCCAGCAGCGCCATCGATCGGGGCGGCCCCTACGAGCAGTACTTC
J gene: TRBJ2-7
V gene: TRBV11-2
D gene: NA
clone size: NA

CDR3 protein: CASSPLARMGTGFYGGYTF
CDR3 DNA: TGTGCCAGCAGCCCCCTGGCGCGTATGGGGACAGGGTTTTATGGAGGCTACACCTTC
J gene: TRBJ1-2
V gene: TRBV7-7
D gene: TRBD1
clone size: NA

CDR3 protein: CASSLTGFFGAAYEQYF
CDR3 DNA: TGTGCCAGCAGCTTGACCGGATTCTTCGGGGCGGCCTACGAGCAGTACTTC
J gene: TRBJ2-7
V gene: TRBV5-4
D gene: NA
clone size: NA

CDR3 protein: CASSLTSGSSYEQYF
CDR3 DNA: TGCGCCAGCAGCTTGACTAGCGGGAGTAGTTACGAGCAGTACTTC
J gene: TRBJ2-7
V gene: TRBV5-1
D gene: TRBD2
clone size: NA

CDR3 protein: CARSATSGRATGELFF
CDR3 DNA: TGTGCCAGAAGCGCGACTAGCGGGAGGGCCACCGGGGAGCTGTTTTTT
J gene: TRBJ2-2
V gene: TRBV5-3
D gene: TRBD2
clone size: NA

CDR3 protein: CASSHPDRGGEKLFF
CDR3 DNA: TGCGCCAGCAGCCATCCCGACAGGGGTGGTGAAAAACTGTTTTTT
J gene: TRBJ1-4
V gene: TRBV4-3
D gene: TRBD1
clone size: NA

CDR3 protein: CASSRTGPYNEQFF
CDR3 DNA: TGTGCCAGCAGTCGGACAGGGCCTTACAATGAGCAGTTCTTC
J gene: TRBJ2-1
V gene: TRBV6-1
D gene: TRBD1
clone size: NA

CDR3 protein: CAWSVGEDTEAFF
CDR3 DNA: TGTGCCTGGAGTGTAGGTGAAGACACTGAAGCTTTCTTT
J gene: TRBJ1-1
V gene: TRBV30
D gene: NA
clone size: NA

CDR3 protein: CASSPRQDLTILDQETQYF
CDR3 DNA: TGTGCCAGCAGCCCAAGACAGGATCTTACGATTTTAGACCAAGAGACCCAGTACTTC
J gene: TRBJ2-5
V gene: TRBV27
D gene: NA
clone size: NA

CDR3 protein: CATRSGSDNEQFF
CDR3 DNA: TGTGCCACACGAAGCGGGAGTGATAATGAGCAGTTCTTC
J gene: TRBJ2-1
V gene: TRBV7-3
D gene: TRBD2
clone size: NA

CDR3 protein: CASSISEGETQYF
CDR3 DNA: TGTGCCAGTAGTATCTCAGAGGGCGAGACCCAGTACTTC
J gene: TRBJ2-5
V gene: TRBV19
D gene: NA
clone size: NA

CDR3 protein: CATHPQGLNEQFF
CDR3 DNA: TGTGCCACCCACCCCCAGGGTTTAAATGAGCAGTTCTTC
J gene: TRBJ2-1
V gene: TRBV27
D gene: NA
clone size: NA

CDR3 protein: CAVLRETGELFF
CDR3 DNA: TGTGCCGTGTTGCGGGAGACCGGGGAGCTGTTTTTT
J gene: TRBJ2-2
V gene: TRBV27
D gene: TRBD2
clone size: NA

CDR3 protein: CSVGQGANEQFF
CDR3 DNA: TGCAGCGTTGGGCAGGGGGCGAATGAGCAGTTCTTC
J gene: TRBJ2-1
V gene: TRBV29-1
D gene: TRBD1
clone size: NA

CDR3 protein: CASSEKTLYNEQFF
CDR3 DNA: TGTGCCAGCAGCGAAAAGACCCTCTACAATGAGCAGTTCTTC
J gene: TRBJ2-1
V gene: TRBV9
D gene: NA
clone size: NA

CDR3 protein: CASSQEGGNTEAFF
CDR3 DNA: TGCGCCAGCAGCCAAGAAGGGGGAAACACTGAAGCTTTCTTT
J gene: TRBJ1-1
V gene: TRBV4-1
D gene: NA
clone size: NA

CDR3 protein: CASSQDLGTGEREQYF
CDR3 DNA: TGTGCCAGCAGCCAAGATTTGGGGACAGGGGAGCGGGAGCAGTACTTC
J gene: TRBJ2-7
V gene: TRBV4-2
D gene: TRBD1
clone size: once

CDR3 protein: CASSEVEGWGPSTDTQYF
CDR3 DNA: TGTGCCAGCAGTGAAGTGGAGGGATGGGGCCCTAGCACAGATACGCAGTATTTT
J gene: TRBJ2-3
V gene: TRBV2
D gene: NA
clone size: NA

CDR3 protein: CASSLGSITYEQYF
CDR3 DNA: TGTGCCAGCAGCTTGGGGAGTATTACCTACGAGCAGTACTTC
J gene: TRBJ2-7
V gene: TRBV5-6
D gene: NA
clone size: NA

CDR3 protein: CASSQPGQVMNTEAFF
CDR3 DNA: TGCGCCAGCAGCCAACCGGGACAGGTCATGAACACTGAAGCTTTCTTT
J gene: TRBJ1-1
V gene: TRBV4-1
D gene: TRBD1
clone size: NA

CDR3 protein: CASSRLAGGPNEQFF
CDR3 DNA: TGTGCCAGCAGCCGACTAGCGGGAGGGCCTAATGAGCAGTTCTTC
J gene: TRBJ2-1
V gene: TRBV7-3
D gene: TRBD2
clone size: once

CDR3 protein: CASSPEFEGATNEKLFF
CDR3 DNA: TGTGCCAGCTCACCGGAATTCGAGGGGGCGACTAATGAAAAACTGTTTTTT
J gene: TRBJ1-4
V gene: TRBV18
D gene: TRBD1
clone size: large

CDR3 protein: CAWSGLAGYNEQFF
CDR3 DNA: TGTGCCTGGAGTGGACTAGCGGGGTACAATGAGCAGTTCTTC
J gene: TRBJ2-1
V gene: TRBV30
D gene: TRBD2
clone size: NA

CDR3 protein: CASSPRGGGYTF
CDR3 DNA: TGTGCCAGCAGCCCAAGGGGAGGTGGCTACACCTTC
J gene: TRBJ1-2
V gene: TRBV9
D gene: NA
clone size: NA

CDR3 protein: CASSSTLAGGRRNEQFF
CDR3 DNA: TGTGCCAGCAGCTCCACACTAGCGGGAGGACGGAGAAATGAGCAGTTCTTC
J gene: TRBJ2-1
V gene: TRBV13
D gene: TRBD2
clone size: NA

CDR3 protein: CASSQMAGEQYF
CDR3 DNA: TGTGCCAGCAGCCAAATGGCCGGCGAGCAGTACTTC
J gene: TRBJ2-7
V gene: TRBV7-8
D gene: NA
clone size: NA

CDR3 protein: CASSPYGGDEAFF
CDR3 DNA: TGTGCCAGCAGTCCCTACGGGGGAGATGAAGCTTTCTTT
J gene: TRBJ1-1
V gene: TRBV27
D gene: NA
clone size: few

CDR3 protein: CASSLSAPGQPQHF
CDR3 DNA: TGTGCCAGCAGTTTATCTGCACCCGGCCAGCCCCAGCATTTT
J gene: TRBJ1-5
V gene: TRBV27
D gene: NA
clone size: once

CDR3 protein: CASSLSPQGTEKLFF
CDR3 DNA: TGTGCCAGCAGCTTGTCCCCACAGGGTACTGAAAAACTGTTTTTT
J gene: TRBJ1-4
V gene: TRBV7-9
D gene: NA
clone size: NA

CDR3 protein: CASSSDPKRGVTNEKLFF
CDR3 DNA: TGTGCCAGCAGCTCCGATCCAAAGAGGGGCGTCACTAATGAAAAACTGTTTTTT
J gene: TRBJ1-4
V gene: TRBV9
D gene: NA
clone size: NA

CDR3 protein: CSVEGYQSLPKVRETQYF
CDR3 DNA: TGCAGCGTTGAAGGGTACCAGTCCCTCCCCAAAGTGAGAGAGACCCAGTACTTC
J gene: TRBJ2-5
V gene: TRBV29-1
D gene: NA
clone size: NA